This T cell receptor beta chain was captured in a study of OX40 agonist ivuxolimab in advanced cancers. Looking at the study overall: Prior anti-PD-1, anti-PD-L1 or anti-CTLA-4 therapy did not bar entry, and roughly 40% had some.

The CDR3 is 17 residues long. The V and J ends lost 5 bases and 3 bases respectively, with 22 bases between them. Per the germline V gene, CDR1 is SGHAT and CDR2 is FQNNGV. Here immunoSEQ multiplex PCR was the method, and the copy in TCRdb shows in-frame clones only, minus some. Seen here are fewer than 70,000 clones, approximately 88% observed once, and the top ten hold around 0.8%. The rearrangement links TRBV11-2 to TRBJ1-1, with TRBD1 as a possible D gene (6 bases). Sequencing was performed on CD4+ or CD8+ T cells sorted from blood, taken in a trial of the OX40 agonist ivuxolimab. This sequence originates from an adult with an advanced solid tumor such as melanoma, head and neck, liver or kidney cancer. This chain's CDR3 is CASSPIRGADRDTEAFF. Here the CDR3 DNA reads TGTGCCAGCAGCCCAATCCGGGGGGCCGATCGAGACACTGAAGCTTTCTTT.